Listed below are T cell receptor beta chains from one sample, sequenced in a study of breast tumors, draining lymph nodes, adjacent tissues. TCRdb passed the multiplex PCR reads through MiXCR, listing each CDR3 protein once. This table has 100,000 to 150,000 distinct CDR3 sequences, 15% to 20% appearing once. The specimen sequenced was axillary lymph node tissue. The receptors were gathered from a female donor with breast cancer. Some clones in this sample may be carry-over from other donors' samples. Each CDR3 is given without its conserved first and last residue. The order of the fields is V gene, CDR3 protein.

>TRBV19
ASRLRGQETQY
>TRBV27
ASSLGWGQGFDVQPQH
>TRBV7-9
ASSLAGQMGQPQH
>TRBV28
ASSLDSRNTGELF
>TRBV14
ASSQVRTVQETQY
>TRBV20-1
SARDPLAGLQETQY
>TRBV4-1
ASSYDDLAGPYEQY
>TRBV20-1
SARGSGRLAGGLQETQY
>TRBV28
ASSELPGHQASSGSYEQY
>TRBV19
ASKLAGGSYNEQF